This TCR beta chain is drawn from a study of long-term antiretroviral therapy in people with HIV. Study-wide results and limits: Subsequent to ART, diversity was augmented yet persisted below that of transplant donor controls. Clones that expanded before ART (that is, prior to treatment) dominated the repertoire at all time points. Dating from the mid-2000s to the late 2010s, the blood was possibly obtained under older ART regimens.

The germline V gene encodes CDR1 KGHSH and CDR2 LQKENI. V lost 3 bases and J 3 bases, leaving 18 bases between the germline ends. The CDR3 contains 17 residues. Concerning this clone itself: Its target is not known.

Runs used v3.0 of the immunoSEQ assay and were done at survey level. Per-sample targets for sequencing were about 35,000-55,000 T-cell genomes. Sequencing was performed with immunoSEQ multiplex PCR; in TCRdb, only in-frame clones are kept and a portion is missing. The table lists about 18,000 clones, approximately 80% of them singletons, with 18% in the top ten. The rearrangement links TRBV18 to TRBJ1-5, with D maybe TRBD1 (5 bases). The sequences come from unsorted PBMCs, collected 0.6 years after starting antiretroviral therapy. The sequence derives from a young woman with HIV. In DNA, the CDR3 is TGTGCCAGCTCACCGGAGGGACCGAGTTCTATCAATCAGCCCCAGCATTTT. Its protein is CASSPEGPSSINQPQHF.